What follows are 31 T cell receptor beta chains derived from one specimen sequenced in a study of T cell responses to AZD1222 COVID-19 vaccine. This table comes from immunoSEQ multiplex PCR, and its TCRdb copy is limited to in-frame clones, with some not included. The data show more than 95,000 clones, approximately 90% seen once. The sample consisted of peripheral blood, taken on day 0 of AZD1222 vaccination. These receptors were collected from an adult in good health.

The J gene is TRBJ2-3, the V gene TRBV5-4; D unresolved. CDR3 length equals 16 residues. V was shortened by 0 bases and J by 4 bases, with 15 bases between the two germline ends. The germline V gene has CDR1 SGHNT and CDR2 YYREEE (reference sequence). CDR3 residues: CASSLGGRLGADTQYF. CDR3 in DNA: TGTGCCAGCAGCTTGGGAGGCAGGTTGGGCGCAGATACGCAGTATTTT.

The DNA of the CDR3 is TGTGCCAGCAGCCCCGGACTAGTGGGAGTCCAAGAGACCCAGTACTTC. Protein sequence: CASSPGLVGVQETQYF. The J gene is TRBJ2-5, the V gene TRBV7-9; 7 positions match TRBD2. Germline V gives CDR1 SEHNR, CDR2 FQNEAQ (reference sequence). V lost 5 bases and J lost 1; bases outside the gene matches: 10. The CDR3 contains 16 residues.

This CDR3 reads CASRLDSGISPLHF. The CDR3 DNA reads TGTGCCAGCAGGCTGGACAGCGGGATTTCACCCCTCCACTTT. This chain connects TRBV10-3 to TRBJ1-6; D perhaps matches TRBD1 (6 bases). CDR3 length: 14 amino acids. Germline V gene lookup returns CDR1 ENHRY and CDR2 SYGVKD. Trimming took off 10 bases at V and 9 bases at J, with 19 bases between the two ends.

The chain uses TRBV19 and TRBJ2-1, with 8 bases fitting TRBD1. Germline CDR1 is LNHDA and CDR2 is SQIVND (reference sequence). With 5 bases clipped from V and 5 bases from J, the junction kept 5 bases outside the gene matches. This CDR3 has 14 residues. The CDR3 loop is CASSFGTGNNEQFF. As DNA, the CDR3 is TGTGCCAGTAGTTTTGGGACAGGCAACAATGAGCAGTTCTTC. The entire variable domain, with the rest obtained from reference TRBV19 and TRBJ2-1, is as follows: DGGITQSPKYLFRKEGQNVTLSCEQNLNHDAMYWYRQDPGQGLRLIYYSQIVNDFQKGDIAEGYSVSREKKESFPLTVTSAQKNPTAFYLCASSFGTGNNEQFFGPGTRLTVL.

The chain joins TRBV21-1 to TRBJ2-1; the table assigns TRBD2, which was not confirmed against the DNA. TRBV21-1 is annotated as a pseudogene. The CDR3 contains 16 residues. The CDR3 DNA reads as TGTGCCAGCAGCACACGACTAGCGGCCCTCAGCAATGAGCAGTTCTTC. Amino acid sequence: CASSTRLAALSNEQFF.

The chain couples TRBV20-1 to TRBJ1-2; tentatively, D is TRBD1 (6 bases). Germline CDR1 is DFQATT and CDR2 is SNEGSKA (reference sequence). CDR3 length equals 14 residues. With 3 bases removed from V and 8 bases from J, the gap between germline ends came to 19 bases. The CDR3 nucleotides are TGCAGTGCTAGTCCCGTTTGGGGGGCTCAAGGCTACACCTTC. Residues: CSASPVWGAQGYTF.

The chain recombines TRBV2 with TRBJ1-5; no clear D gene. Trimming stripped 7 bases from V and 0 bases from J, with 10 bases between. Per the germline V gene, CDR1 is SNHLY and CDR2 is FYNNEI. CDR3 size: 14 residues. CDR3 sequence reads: CASTVGASNQPQHF. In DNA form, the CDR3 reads TGTGCCAGCACAGTGGGAGCTAGCAATCAGCCCCAGCATTTT.

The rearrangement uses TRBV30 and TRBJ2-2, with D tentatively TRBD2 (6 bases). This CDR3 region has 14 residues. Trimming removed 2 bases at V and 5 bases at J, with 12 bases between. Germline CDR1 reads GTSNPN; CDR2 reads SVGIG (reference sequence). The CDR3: CAWSRGGVTGELFF. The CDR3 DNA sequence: TGTGCCTGGAGTAGGGGAGGAGTTACCGGGGAGCTGTTTTTT.

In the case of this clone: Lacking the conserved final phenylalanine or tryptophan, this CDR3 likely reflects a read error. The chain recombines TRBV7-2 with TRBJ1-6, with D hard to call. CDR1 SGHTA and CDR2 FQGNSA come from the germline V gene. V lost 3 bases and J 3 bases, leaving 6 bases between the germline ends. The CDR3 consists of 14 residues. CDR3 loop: CASSLDGYNSPLHL. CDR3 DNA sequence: TGTGCCAGCAGCTTGGACGGCTATAATTCACCCCTCCACCTT.

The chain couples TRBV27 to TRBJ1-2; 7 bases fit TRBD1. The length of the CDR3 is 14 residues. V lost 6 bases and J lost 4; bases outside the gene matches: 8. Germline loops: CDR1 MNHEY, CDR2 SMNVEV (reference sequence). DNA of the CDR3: TGTGCCAGCAGACCGACAGGGATCGGCTATGGCTACACCTTC. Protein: CASRPTGIGYGYTF.

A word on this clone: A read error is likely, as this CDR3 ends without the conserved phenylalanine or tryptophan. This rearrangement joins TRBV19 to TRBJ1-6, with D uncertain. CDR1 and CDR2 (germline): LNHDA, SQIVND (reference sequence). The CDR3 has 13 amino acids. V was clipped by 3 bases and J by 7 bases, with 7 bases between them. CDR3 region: CASSIYQNSPLHL. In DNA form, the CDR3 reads TGTGCCAGTAGTATTTATCAGAATTCACCCCTCCACCTT.

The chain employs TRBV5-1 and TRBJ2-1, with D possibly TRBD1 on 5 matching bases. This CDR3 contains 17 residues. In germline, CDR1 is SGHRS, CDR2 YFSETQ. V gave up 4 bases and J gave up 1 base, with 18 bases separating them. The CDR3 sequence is CASSLFRQINSYNEQFF. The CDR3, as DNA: TGCGCCAGCAGCCTATTCAGACAGATTAATTCCTACAATGAGCAGTTCTTC.

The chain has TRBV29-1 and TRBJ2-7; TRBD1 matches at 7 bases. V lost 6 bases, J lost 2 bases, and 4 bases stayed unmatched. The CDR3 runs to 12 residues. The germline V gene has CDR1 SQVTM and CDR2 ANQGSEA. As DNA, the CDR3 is TGCAGCGTCGGGACAGCGCCCTACGAGCAGTACTTC. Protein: CSVGTAPYEQYF.

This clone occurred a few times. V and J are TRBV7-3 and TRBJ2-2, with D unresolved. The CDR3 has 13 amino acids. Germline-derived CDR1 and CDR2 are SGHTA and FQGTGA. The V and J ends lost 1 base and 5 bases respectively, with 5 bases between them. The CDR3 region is CASSLSGTGELFF. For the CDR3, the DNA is TGTGCCAGCAGCTTAAGTGGAACCGGGGAGCTGTTTTTT.

The CDR3 DNA reads as TGCGCCAGCAGCTCACCTAACACAGGGACCGCCGAGACCCAGTACTTC. It encodes CASSSPNTGTAETQYF. The chain carries TRBV5-1 and TRBJ2-5, with a possible D match to TRBD1 (6 bases). The CDR3 is 16 amino acids. The V end was cut by 3 bases, the J end by 5 bases, with 20 bases between. The germline CDR1 and CDR2 sequences are SGHRS and YFSETQ.

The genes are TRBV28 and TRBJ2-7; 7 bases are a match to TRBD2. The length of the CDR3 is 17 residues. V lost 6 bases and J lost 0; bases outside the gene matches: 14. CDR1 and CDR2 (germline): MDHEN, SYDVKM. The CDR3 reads CASSQILVGGSSYEQYF. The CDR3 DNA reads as TGTGCCAGCAGCCAAATCCTAGTGGGGGGGTCCTCCTACGAGCAGTACTTC. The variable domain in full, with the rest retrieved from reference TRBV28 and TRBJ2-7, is DVKVTQSSRYLVKRTGEKVFLECVQDMDHENMFWYRQDPGLGLRLIYFSYDVKMKEKGDIPEGYSVSREKKERFSLILESASTNQTSMYLCASSQILVGGSSYEQYFGPGTRLTVT.

The CDR3 sequence: CASSERTEYNEQFF. DNA for the CDR3: TGTGCCAGCAGTGAACGGACAGAGTACAATGAGCAGTTCTTC. This rearrangement joins TRBV25-1 to TRBJ2-1; perhaps TRBD1 as D (6 bases). Germline V CDR1 and CDR2: MGHDK, SYGVNS. Trimming pared 2 bases from V and 4 bases from J, leaving 9 bases between. The CDR3 is made up of 14 amino acids.

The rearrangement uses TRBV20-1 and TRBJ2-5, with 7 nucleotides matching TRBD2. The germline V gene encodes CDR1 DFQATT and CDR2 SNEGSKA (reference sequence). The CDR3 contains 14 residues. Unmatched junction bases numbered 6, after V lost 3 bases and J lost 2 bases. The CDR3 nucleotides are TGCAGTGCTAGTAGGTGGGGGGGTCAAGAGACCCAGTACTTC. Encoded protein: CSASRWGGQETQYF.

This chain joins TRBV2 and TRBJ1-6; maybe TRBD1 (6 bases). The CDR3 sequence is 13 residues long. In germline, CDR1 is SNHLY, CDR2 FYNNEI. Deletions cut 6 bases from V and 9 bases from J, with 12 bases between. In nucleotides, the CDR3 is TGTGCCAGCAGGGGGGCGCAAGGTTCACCCCTCCACTTT. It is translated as CASRGAQGSPLHF.

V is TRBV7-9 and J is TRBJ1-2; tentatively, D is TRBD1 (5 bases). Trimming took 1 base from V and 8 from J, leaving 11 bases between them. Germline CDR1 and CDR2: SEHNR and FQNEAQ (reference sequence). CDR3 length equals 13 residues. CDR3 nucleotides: TGTGCCAGCAGCTTAGGACGGGGCGAGGGCTACACCTTC. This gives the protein CASSLGRGEGYTF.

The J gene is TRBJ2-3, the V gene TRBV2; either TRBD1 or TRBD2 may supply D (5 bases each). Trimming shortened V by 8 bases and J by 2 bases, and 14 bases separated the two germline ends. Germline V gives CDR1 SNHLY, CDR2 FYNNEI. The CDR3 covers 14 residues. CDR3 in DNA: TGTGCCAGCTATGGGACGGCCCACACAGATACGCAGTATTTT. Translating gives CASYGTAHTDTQYF.

The DNA for the CDR3 is TGCGCCAGCATCCTACTAGCGGACGATGGAACAGATACGCAGTATTTT. Protein product: CASILLADDGTDTQYF. The chain joins TRBV5-1 to TRBJ2-3; 8 nucleotides line up with TRBD2. The CDR3 totals 16 residues. The germline gives CDR1 SGHRS, CDR2 YFSETQ. The ends lost 6 bases at V and 3 bases at J; junction bases unmatched: 12.

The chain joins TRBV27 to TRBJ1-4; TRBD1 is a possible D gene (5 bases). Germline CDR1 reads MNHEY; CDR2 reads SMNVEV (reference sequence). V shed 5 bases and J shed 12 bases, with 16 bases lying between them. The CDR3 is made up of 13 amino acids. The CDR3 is CASSPMTVSELFF. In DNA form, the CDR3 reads TGTGCCAGCAGTCCAATGACAGTTAGTGAACTGTTTTTT.

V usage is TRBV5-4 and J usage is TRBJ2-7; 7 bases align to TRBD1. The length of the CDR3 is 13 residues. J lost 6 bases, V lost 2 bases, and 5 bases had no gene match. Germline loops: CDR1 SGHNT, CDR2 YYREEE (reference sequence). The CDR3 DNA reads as TGTGCCAGCAGCTTATACAGGGGTCGCGAGCAGTACTTC. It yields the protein CASSLYRGREQYF.

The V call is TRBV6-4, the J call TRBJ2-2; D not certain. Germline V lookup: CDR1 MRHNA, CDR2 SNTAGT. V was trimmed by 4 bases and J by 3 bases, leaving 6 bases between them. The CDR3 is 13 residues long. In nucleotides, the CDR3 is TGTGCCAGCAGTGCCCCCCACACCGGGGAGCTGTTTTTT. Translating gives CASSAPHTGELFF.

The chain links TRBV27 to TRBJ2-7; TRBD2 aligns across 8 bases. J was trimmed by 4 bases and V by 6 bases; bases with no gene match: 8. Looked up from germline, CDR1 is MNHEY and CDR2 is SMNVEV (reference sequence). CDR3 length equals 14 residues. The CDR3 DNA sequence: TGTGCCAGCAGGTCGGGGGGGGTATCGTACGAGCAGTACTTC. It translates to CASRSGGVSYEQYF.

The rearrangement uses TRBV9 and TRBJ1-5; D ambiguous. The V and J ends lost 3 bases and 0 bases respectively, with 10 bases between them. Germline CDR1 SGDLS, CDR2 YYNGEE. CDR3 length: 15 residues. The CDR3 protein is CASSGGMYSNQPQHF. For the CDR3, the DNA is TGTGCCAGCAGCGGCGGCATGTATAGCAATCAGCCCCAGCATTTT. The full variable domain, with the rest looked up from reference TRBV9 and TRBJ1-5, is DSGVTQTPKHLITATGQRVTLRCSPRSGDLSVYWYQQSLDQGLQFLIQYYNGEERAKGNILERFSAQQFPDLHSELNLSSLELGDSALYFCASSGGMYSNQPQHFGDGTRLSIL.

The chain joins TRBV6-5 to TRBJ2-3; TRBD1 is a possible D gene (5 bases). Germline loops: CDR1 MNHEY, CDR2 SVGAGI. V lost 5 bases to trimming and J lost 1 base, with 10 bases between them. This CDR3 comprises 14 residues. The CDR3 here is CASSQGLGTDTQYF. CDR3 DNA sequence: TGTGCCAGCAGTCAGGGATTGGGCACAGATACGCAGTATTTT.

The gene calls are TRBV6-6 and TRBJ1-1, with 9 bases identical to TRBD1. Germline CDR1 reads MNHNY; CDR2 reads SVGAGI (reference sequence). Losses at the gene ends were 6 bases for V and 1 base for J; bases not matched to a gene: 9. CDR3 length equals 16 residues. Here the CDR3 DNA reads TGTGCCAGCAGACGTCCGGGACAGGGAAAGAACACTGAAGCTTTCTTT. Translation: CASRRPGQGKNTEAFF.

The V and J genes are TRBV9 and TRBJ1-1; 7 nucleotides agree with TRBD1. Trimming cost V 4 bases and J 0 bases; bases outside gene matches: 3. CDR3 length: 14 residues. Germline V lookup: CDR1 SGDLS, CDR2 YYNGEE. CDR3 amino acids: CASSRQGMNTEAFF. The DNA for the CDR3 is TGTGCCAGCAGCAGACAGGGCATGAACACTGAAGCTTTCTTT.

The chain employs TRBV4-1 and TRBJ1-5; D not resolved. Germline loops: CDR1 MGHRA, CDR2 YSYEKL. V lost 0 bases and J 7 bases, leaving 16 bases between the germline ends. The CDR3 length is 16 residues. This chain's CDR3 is CASSQDVGIGAQPQHF. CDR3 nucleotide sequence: TGCGCCAGCAGCCAAGACGTGGGGATCGGTGCGCAGCCCCAGCATTTT.